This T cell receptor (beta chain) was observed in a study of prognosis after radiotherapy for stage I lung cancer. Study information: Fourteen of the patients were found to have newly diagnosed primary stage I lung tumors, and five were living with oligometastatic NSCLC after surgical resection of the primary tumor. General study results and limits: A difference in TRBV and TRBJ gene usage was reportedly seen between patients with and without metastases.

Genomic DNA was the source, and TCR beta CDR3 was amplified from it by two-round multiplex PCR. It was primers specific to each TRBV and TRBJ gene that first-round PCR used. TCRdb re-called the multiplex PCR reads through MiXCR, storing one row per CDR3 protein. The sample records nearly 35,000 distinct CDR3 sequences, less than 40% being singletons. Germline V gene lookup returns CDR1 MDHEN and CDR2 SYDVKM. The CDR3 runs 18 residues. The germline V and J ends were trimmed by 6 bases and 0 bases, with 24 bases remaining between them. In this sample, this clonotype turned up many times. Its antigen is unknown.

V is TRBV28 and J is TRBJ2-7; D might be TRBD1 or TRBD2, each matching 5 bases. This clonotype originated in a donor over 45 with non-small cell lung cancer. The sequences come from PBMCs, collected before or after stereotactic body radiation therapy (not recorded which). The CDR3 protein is CASRPDRLTIKNSYEQYF. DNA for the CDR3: TGTGCCAGCAGACCCGACAGACTAACCATTAAAAACTCCTACGAGCAGTACTTC.